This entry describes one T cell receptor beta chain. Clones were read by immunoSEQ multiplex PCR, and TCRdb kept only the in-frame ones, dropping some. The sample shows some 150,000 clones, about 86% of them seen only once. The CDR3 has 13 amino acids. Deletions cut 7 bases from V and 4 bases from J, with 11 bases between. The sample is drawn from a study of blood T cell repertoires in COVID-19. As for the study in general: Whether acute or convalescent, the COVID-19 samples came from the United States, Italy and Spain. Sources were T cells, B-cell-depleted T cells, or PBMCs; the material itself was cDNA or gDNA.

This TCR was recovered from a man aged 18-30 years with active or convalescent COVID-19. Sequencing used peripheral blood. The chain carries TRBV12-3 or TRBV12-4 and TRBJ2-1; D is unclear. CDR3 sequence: CASKLGSYNEQFF. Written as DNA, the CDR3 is TGTGCCAGCAAGTTGGGCAGTTACAATGAGCAGTTCTTC.